This T cell receptor beta chain was sequenced for a study of tumor-infiltrating lymphocytes in primary liver carcinoma. Study-wide points: Tumor top-250-clone fraction significantly exceeded that of blood (p = 0.039).

Unsorted whole blood supplied the RNA, and germline DNA was extracted too. CDR1 is MNHNS and CDR2 is SASEGT in the germline V gene. Trimming took 6 bases from V and 7 from J, leaving 13 bases between them. The CDR3 covers 13 residues. This clonotype was counted ten times or more. Antigen unknown. The input was 450 to 500 ng total RNA; TCR beta cDNA was made from it with a constant-region primer. Three rounds of nested multiplex PCR with slightly modified ARM-PCR produced TCR beta libraries. The first two PCR rounds used TRBV1-TRBV30 forward primers with a C-beta reverse primer, 10 cycles each. One entry per CDR3 protein results from TCRdb running MiXCR on the multiplex PCR reads. The sample lists about 310,000 distinct CDR3 sequences; about 60% were seen once.

The sequence derives from a man aged 35 to 55 with primary liver carcinoma and hepatitis B virus infection. The V gene is TRBV6-1, the J gene TRBJ1-5; D possibly corresponds to TRBD1 (6 bases). The sample taken for sequencing was peripheral blood. The CDR3 loop is CASRLQGAQPQHF. The DNA for the CDR3 is TGTGCCAGCAGGTTACAGGGCGCACAGCCCCAGCATTTT.